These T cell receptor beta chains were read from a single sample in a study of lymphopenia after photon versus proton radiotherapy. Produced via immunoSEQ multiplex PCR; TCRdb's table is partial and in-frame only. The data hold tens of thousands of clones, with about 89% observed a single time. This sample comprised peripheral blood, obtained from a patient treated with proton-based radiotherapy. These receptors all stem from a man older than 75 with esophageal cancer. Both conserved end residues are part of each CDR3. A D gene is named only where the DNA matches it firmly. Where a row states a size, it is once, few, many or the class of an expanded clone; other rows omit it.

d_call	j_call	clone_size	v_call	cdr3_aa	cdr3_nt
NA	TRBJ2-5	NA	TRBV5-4	CASSPTREETQYF	TGTGCCAGCAGCCCGACTAGAGAAGAGACCCAGTACTTC
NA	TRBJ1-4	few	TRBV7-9	CASSWTAEGEKLFF	TGTGCCAGCAGCTGGACAGCGGAGGGGGAAAAACTGTTTTTT
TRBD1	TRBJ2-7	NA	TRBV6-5	CASSSRTGGYEQYF	TGTGCCAGCAGTTCGCGGACAGGGGGCTACGAGCAGTACTTC
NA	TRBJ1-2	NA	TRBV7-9	CASSPTRAGPYGYTF	TGTGCCAGCAGCCCGACCCGAGCTGGTCCTTATGGCTACACCTTC
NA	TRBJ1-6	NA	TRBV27	CASQKYGQTSLHF	TGTGCCAGTCAAAAGTACGGTCAGACCTCCCTCCACTTT
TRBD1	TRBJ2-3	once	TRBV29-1	CSVTVTGSTDTQYF	TGCAGCGTTACGGTGACAGGGTCCACAGATACGCAGTATTTT
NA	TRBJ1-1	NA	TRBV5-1	CASSLDGVQAFF	TGCGCCAGCAGCTTGGATGGGGTCCAAGCTTTCTTT
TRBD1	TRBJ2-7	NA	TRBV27	CASSSQLGTGVFYEQYF	TGTGCCAGCAGCTCCCAGTTGGGGACAGGGGTTTTCTACGAGCAGTACTTC
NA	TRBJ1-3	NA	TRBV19	CATSGPNPGNTIYF	TGTGCCACCTCAGGCCCAAACCCTGGAAACACCATATATTTT
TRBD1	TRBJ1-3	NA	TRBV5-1	CASRTGTGYSGNTIYF	TGCGCCAGCAGGACCGGGACAGGTTACTCTGGAAACACCATATATTTT
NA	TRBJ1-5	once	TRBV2	CASSEGLLQPQHF	TGTGCCAGCAGTGAAGGACTTCTCCAGCCCCAGCATTTT
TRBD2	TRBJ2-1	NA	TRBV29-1	CSVDWTSGYNEQFF	TGCAGCGTTGACTGGACTAGCGGATACAATGAGCAGTTCTTC
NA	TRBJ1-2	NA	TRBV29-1	CSAGDDGYTF	TGCAGCGCAGGGGACGATGGCTACACCTTC
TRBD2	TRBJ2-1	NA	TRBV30	CAWSSGTSGTTYNEQFF	TGTGCCTGGAGTTCCGGGACTAGCGGGACTACATACAATGAGCAGTTCTTC
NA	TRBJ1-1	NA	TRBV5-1	CASSLPSNTEAFF	TGCGCCAGCAGCTTACCCTCTAACACTGAAGCTTTCTTT
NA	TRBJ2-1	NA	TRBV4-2	CASSQGRTSSYNEQFF	TGTGCCAGCAGCCAAGGGCGGACGAGCTCCTACAATGAGCAGTTCTTC
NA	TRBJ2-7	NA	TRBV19	CASSIQGSYEQYF	TGTGCCAGTAGTATTCAGGGTTCCTACGAGCAGTACTTC
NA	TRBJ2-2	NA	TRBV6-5	CASKNTGELFF	TGTGCCAGCAAGAACACCGGGGAGCTGTTTTTT
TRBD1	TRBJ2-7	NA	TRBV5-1	CASSLAAGGWYEQYF	TGCGCCAGCAGCTTGGCGGCAGGGGGTTGGTACGAGCAGTACTTC
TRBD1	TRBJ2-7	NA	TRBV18	CASSPSRDRSSYEQYF	TGTGCCAGCTCACCCAGCCGGGACAGGAGCTCCTACGAGCAGTACTTC
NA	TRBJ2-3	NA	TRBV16	CASSPSSTDTQYF	TGTGCCAGCAGTCCCTCTAGCACAGATACGCAGTATTTT
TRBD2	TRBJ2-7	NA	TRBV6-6	CASRATSDYEQYF	TGTGCCAGCAGAGCGACTAGCGACTACGAGCAGTACTTC
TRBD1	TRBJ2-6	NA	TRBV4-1	CASRPGTGAGANVLTF	TGCGCCAGCAGACCCGGGACAGGGGCCGGGGCCAACGTCCTGACTTTC
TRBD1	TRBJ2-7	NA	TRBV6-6	CASHRDSLYEQYF	TGTGCCAGCCATAGGGACAGTTTGTACGAGCAGTACTTC
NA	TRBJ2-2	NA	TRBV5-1	CASSFARQPNTGELFF	TGCGCCAGCAGCTTCGCGCGGCAACCGAACACCGGGGAGCTGTTTTTT
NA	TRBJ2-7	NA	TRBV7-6	CASSLIYRGSYEQYF	TGTGCCAGCAGCTTAATCTATCGGGGCTCCTACGAGCAGTACTTC
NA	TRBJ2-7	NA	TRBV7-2	CASSLASQLYRYEQYF	TGTGCCAGCAGCTTAGCGTCACAGTTATACCGCTACGAGCAGTACTTC
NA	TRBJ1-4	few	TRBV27	CASSLAQFNEKLFF	TGTGCCAGCAGTTTAGCCCAGTTTAATGAAAAACTGTTTTTT
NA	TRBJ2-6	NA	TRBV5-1	CASSLEISGSGANVLTF	TGCGCCAGCAGCTTGGAGATTAGCGGCTCTGGGGCCAACGTCCTGACTTTC
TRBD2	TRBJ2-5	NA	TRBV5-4	CASSSGGLGETQYF	TGTGCCAGCAGTTCGGGGGGGCTTGGGGAGACCCAGTACTTC
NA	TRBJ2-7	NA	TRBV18	CASSDGTTYEQYF	TGTGCCAGCTCAGACGGGACGACCTACGAGCAGTACTTC
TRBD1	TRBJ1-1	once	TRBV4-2	CASSQVGQGNTEAFF	TGTGCCAGCAGCCAAGTAGGACAGGGGAACACTGAAGCTTTCTTT
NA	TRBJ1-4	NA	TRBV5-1	CASRGRDEKLFF	TGCGCCAGCCGCGGACGGGATGAAAAACTGTTTTTT
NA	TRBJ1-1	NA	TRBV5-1	CASSLETANTEAFF	TGCGCCAGCAGCTTAGAGACAGCGAACACTGAAGCTTTCTTT
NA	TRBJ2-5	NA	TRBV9	CASSPQAYQETQYF	TGTGCCAGCAGCCCCCAAGCGTACCAAGAGACCCAGTACTTC
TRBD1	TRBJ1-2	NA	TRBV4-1	CASSQSGQGLLAYGYTF	TGCGCCAGCAGCCAAAGCGGACAGGGCCTTTTAGCCTATGGCTACACCTTC
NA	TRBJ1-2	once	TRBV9	CASSAVYGYTF	TGTGCCAGCAGCGCCGTCTATGGCTACACCTTC
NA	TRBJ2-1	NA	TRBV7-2	CASSRGEGNEQFF	TGTGCCAGCAGCCGGGGTGAGGGGAATGAGCAGTTCTTC
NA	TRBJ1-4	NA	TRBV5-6	CASSFGGGTNEKLFF	TGTGCCAGCAGCTTTGGGGGTGGAACTAATGAAAAACTGTTTTTT
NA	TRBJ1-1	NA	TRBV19	CASNLRRQSMNTEAFF	TGTGCCAGTAACCTCCGGAGACAGTCGATGAACACTGAAGCTTTCTTT